This T cell receptor (beta chain) came from a study of blood T cell repertoires in COVID-19. In the study overall: Acute-phase and convalescent COVID-19 samples originated in the United States, Italy and Spain. From T cells, B-cell-depleted T cells, or PBMCs came the material, which was cDNA or gDNA.

From germline, CDR1 is MDHEN and CDR2 SYDVKM. Trimming removed 4 bases from V and 5 bases from J, with 11 bases in between. CDR3 length: 13 residues. Under the authors' procedure: Researchers report that nucleated cell counts were estimated from reference gene primer amplification. Profiling relied on immunoSEQ multiplex PCR, and the TCRdb table lists in-frame clones only, not all of them. V, J and clone size derive from that table, while D and trimming were established from the DNA sequence. The table includes fewer than 350,000 clones, around 86% detected once. This clone came up a few times. The chain employs TRBV28 and TRBJ1-2; D possibly corresponds to TRBD1 (5 bases). The sequence came from a woman aged 55-69 years with active or convalescent COVID-19. Sequenced input: peripheral blood. The CDR3 loop is CASSWGEGYGYTF. DNA of the CDR3: TGTGCCAGCAGTTGGGGGGAAGGGTATGGCTACACCTTC.